This is a list of T cell receptor beta chains from one sample in a study of response to subunit inactivated influenza vaccine. MiXCR, applied by TCRdb to the RT-PCR reads, yields one record per CDR3 protein. The sample includes fewer than 800,000 distinct CDR3 sequences, 15% to 18% of them seen just once. Material: PBMCs from blood, obtained about 11 days after vaccination. These receptors came from a man aged 50 or older who received an inactivated influenza vaccine. Both conserved end residues are part of each CDR3. The D gene is left open where the match is weak. The size of a clone is reported for some rows only, either as once, few or many, or as a class for expanded clones.

clone_size | d_call | cdr3_length | j_call | v_call | cdr3_aa | cdr3_nt
NA | TRBD2 | 15 | TRBJ2-1 | TRBV12-5 | CASGLVMGLAGEQFF | TGTGCTAGTGGTTTGGTAATGGGACTAGCGGGGGAGCAGTTCTTC
few | NA | 15 | TRBJ2-7 | TRBV29-1 | CSVEENIGRGYEQYF | TGCAGCGTTGAAGAAAACATTGGGCGGGGCTACGAGCAGTACTTC
many | NA | 14 | TRBJ2-2 | TRBV2 | CASSGGMNTGELFF | TGTGCCAGCAGTGGGGGGATGAACACCGGGGAGCTGTTTTTT
once | NA | 14 | TRBJ2-5 | TRBV20-1 | CSASPTGIGETQYF | TGCAGTGCTAGCCCTACAGGAATCGGGGAGACCCAGTACTTC
NA | TRBD2 | 18 | TRBJ2-1 | TRBV5-1 | CASSLVPSSAGGPGEQFF | TGCGCCAGCAGTTTGGTGCCCTCTTCCGCGGGGGGGCCTGGTGAGCAGTTCTTC
many | TRBD1 | 18 | TRBJ2-1 | TRBV7-8 | CASSSHHFDRGLYNEQFF | TGTGCCAGCAGCTCGCACCACTTCGACAGGGGGCTCTACAATGAGCAGTTCTTC
few | TRBD1 | 17 | TRBJ1-1 | TRBV10-2 | CASSEFSVGQGETEAFF | TGCGCCAGCAGTGAGTTTTCCGTGGGACAGGGGGAAACTGAAGCTTTCTTT
NA | NA | 18 | TRBJ2-2 | TRBV3-1 | CAFCKAGGLAGYTGELFF | TGTGCCTTCTGTAAGGCAGGGGGCCTAGCGGGATACACCGGGGAGCTGTTTTTT
many | NA | 12 | TRBJ2-7 | TRBV7-9 | CASSPSSYEQYF | TGTGCCAGCAGTCCTAGCTCCTACGAGCAGTACTTC
NA | NA | 14 | TRBJ2-1 | TRBV20-1 | CSASRDATYNEQFF | TGCAGTGCCAGCCGGGACGCCACCTACAATGAGCAGTTCTTC
NA | NA | 12 | TRBJ1-3 | TRBV12-3/TRBV12-4 | CASSEKPNTIYF | TGTGCCAGCAGCGAAAAACCGAACACCATATATTTT
few | TRBD2 | 15 | TRBJ2-7 | TRBV6-2/TRBV6-3 | CASTVSGSSDYEQYF | TGTGCCAGCACCGTTAGCGGGAGCTCGGACTACGAGCAGTACTTC
NA | TRBD1 | 16 | TRBJ2-5 | TRBV4-1 | CASSQDSNRGRETQYF | TGCGCCAGCAGCCAAGACTCCAACAGGGGAAGAGAGACCCAGTACTTC
many | NA | 13 | TRBJ2-7 | TRBV7-9 | CASSYGGLYEQYF | TGTGCCAGCAGCTATGGGGGCCTCTACGAGCAGTACTTC
NA | NA | 16 | TRBJ2-1 | TRBV15 | CATSTRAVTTYNEQFF | TGTGCCACCAGCACCAGGGCCGTAACCACCTACAATGAGCAGTTCTTC
NA | NA | 17 | TRBJ2-5 | TRBV4-2 | CASSQDLSSNYQETQYF | TGTGCCAGCAGCCAAGATCTTTCGAGCAACTACCAAGAGACCCAGTACTTC
few | NA | 15 | TRBJ2-1 | TRBV20-1 | CSARDFRDLDNEQFF | TGCAGTGCTAGAGATTTTCGGGACCTAGACAATGAGCAGTTCTTC
few | NA | 13 | TRBJ2-5 | TRBV7-8 | CASSQLGVETQYF | TGTGCCAGCAGCCAGCTCGGAGTCGAGACCCAGTACTTC
few | NA | 14 | TRBJ1-1 | TRBV19 | CASSIVGGNTEAFF | TGTGCCAGTAGTATAGTTGGGGGGAACACTGAAGCTTTCTTT
few | NA | 16 | TRBJ2-2 | TRBV14 | CASSQERPSLGGELFF | TGTGCCAGCAGCCAAGAAAGGCCCAGTTTGGGCGGGGAGCTGTTTTTT
few | TRBD2 | 15 | TRBJ2-1 | TRBV5-4 | CASSLGGSLYNEQFF | TGTGCCAGCAGCTTGGGCGGGAGTCTCTACAATGAGCAGTTCTTC
few | TRBD1 | 17 | TRBJ1-4 | TRBV4-3 | CASSQDTGGAVREKLFF | TGCGCCAGCAGCCAAGATACAGGGGGCGCGGTTAGAGAAAAACTGTTTTTT
many | NA | 14 | TRBJ1-6 | TRBV4-3 | CASSQGPENSPLHF | TGCGCCAGCAGCCAAGGGCCAGAGAATTCACCCCTCCACTTT
NA | TRBD2 | 17 | TRBJ2-1 | TRBV4-3 | CASSQDLLAGGWNEQFF | TGCGCCAGCAGCCAAGATTTACTAGCGGGGGGGTGGAATGAGCAGTTCTTC
NA | NA | 15 | TRBJ2-7 | TRBV10-3 | CAISEGFTGSYEQYF | TGTGCCATCAGTGAGGGATTTACAGGGAGCTACGAGCAGTACTTC
NA | TRBD1 | 13 | TRBJ1-2 | TRBV29-1 | CSVPSQGAGGYTF | TGCAGCGTTCCCTCTCAGGGGGCGGGCGGCTACACCTTC
NA | TRBD2 | 15 | TRBJ2-2 | TRBV12-3/TRBV12-4 | CASSLLAGGSGELFF | TGTGCCAGCAGTTTACTAGCGGGGGGATCCGGGGAGCTGTTTTTT
NA | TRBD1 | 13 | TRBJ2-5 | TRBV20-1 | CRVRGGREETQYF | TGCAGGGTTCGAGGGGGCAGGGAAGAGACCCAGTACTTC
NA | TRBD2 | 19 | TRBJ2-1 | TRBV11-1 | CASSPLDSGSWGSYNEQFF | TGTGCCAGCAGCCCCCTCGATAGCGGGAGTTGGGGTTCCTACAATGAGCAGTTCTTC
NA | TRBD2 | 15 | TRBJ2-5 | TRBV7-6 | CASRRTSGRAETQYF | TGTGCCAGCAGACGGACTAGCGGGAGAGCAGAGACCCAGTACTTC
NA | TRBD1 | 14 | TRBJ2-7 | TRBV3-1 | CASSQTGTGYEQYF | TGTGCCAGCAGCCAGACCGGGACAGGGTACGAGCAGTACTTC
NA | TRBD2 | 19 | TRBJ2-2 | TRBV7-6 | CASSLIPTSGGPGTGELFF | TGTGCCAGCAGCTTAATACCGACTAGCGGGGGGCCCGGCACCGGGGAGCTGTTTTTT
NA | TRBD2 | 15 | TRBJ2-2 | TRBV5-1 | CASSWSGTNTGELFF | TGCGCCAGCAGCTGGAGCGGGACGAACACCGGGGAGCTGTTTTTT
few | TRBD1 | 16 | TRBJ1-1 | TRBV20-1 | CSARPGTGGAHTEAFF | TGCAGTGCTAGGCCCGGGACAGGGGGCGCCCACACTGAAGCTTTCTTT
few | NA | 16 | TRBJ2-6 | TRBV27 | CASSNGGGSGANVLTF | TGTGCCAGCAGTAACGGGGGTGGGTCTGGGGCCAACGTCCTGACTTTC
few | NA | 19 | TRBJ2-1 | TRBV11-1 | CASSFRVAIRSTRYNEQFF | TGTGCCAGCAGCTTCCGGGTCGCCATTCGAAGCACGAGATACAATGAGCAGTTCTTC
NA | TRBD1 | 17 | TRBJ2-4 | TRBV28 | CASSPRTGQGGGNIQYF | TGTGCCAGCAGTCCCCGGACCGGACAGGGGGGGGGGAACATTCAGTACTTC
few | NA | 14 | TRBJ1-1 | TRBV6-5 | CASSYSIGIAEAFF | TGTGCCAGCAGTTACTCGATCGGGATCGCTGAAGCTTTCTTT
NA | TRBD1 | 14 | TRBJ1-2 | TRBV30 | CAWSGTGVAYGYTF | TGTGCCTGGTCCGGGACAGGGGTGGCCTATGGCTACACCTTC
few | TRBD1 | 19 | TRBJ2-1 | TRBV14 | CASSQDRDRKDYRSNEQFF | TGTGCCAGCAGCCAAGACCGGGACAGGAAGGACTATCGGAGCAATGAGCAGTTCTTC
many | TRBD2 | 16 | TRBJ2-7 | TRBV20-1 | CSARGTSGDRTYEQYF | TGCAGTGCTAGGGGGACTAGCGGGGATCGGACCTACGAGCAGTACTTC
few | NA | 13 | TRBJ1-1 | TRBV6-1 | CASRSGHPLVTFF | TGTGCCAGCAGGTCGGGACACCCCCTGGTTACTTTCTTT